A single sample gave rise to the 24 T cell receptor beta chains below, sequenced in a study of OX40 agonist ivuxolimab in advanced cancers. Method: immunoSEQ multiplex PCR; TCRdb's copy keeps in-frame clones and lacks some. The sample lists around 3,100 clones; around 81% were seen once. Sample: CD4+ or CD8+ T cells sorted from blood, taken in a trial of the OX40 agonist ivuxolimab. These receptors were collected from an adult with an advanced solid tumor such as melanoma, head and neck, liver or kidney cancer.

The genes are TRBV9 and TRBJ2-1; 12 bases match TRBD1. The ends lost 3 bases at V and 9 bases at J; junction bases unmatched: 7. This CDR3 has 15 residues. CDR1 and CDR2 (germline): SGDLS, YYNGEE. CDR3 loop: CASSAGTGGVSEQFF. The CDR3 nucleotides are TGTGCCAGCAGCGCCGGGACAGGGGGCGTAAGTGAGCAGTTCTTC.

V gene TRBV6-5 combines with J gene TRBJ2-2, with 10 bases identical to TRBD1. The length of the CDR3 is 14 residues. V lost 8 bases, J lost 6 bases, and 6 bases stayed unmatched. The germline V gene encodes CDR1 MNHEY and CDR2 SVGAGI. The CDR3 region is CASSGQGISGELFF. The CDR3 nucleotides are TGTGCCAGCTCGGGACAGGGGATCTCCGGGGAGCTGTTTTTT.

The chain's CDR3 is CTSSQPWARGDYYHYGYTF. The DNA for the CDR3 is TGCACCAGCAGCCAACCGTGGGCCAGGGGAGATTATTATCACTATGGCTACACCTTC. The rearrangement joins TRBV1 to TRBJ1-2; TRBD1 is the table's D call, not checked against the DNA. TRBV1 is a listed pseudogene. There are 19 residues in the CDR3.

J is TRBJ2-6 and V is TRBV23-1; TRBD1 might be the D (5 bases). TRBV23-1 is sorted into the ORF group, with uncertain function. This CDR3 contains 17 residues. V was cut by 3 bases and J by 1 base, with 13 bases left in between. The CDR3 is CASSQQLTESGANVLTF. CDR3 sequence (DNA): TGCGCCAGCAGTCAGCAACTGACAGAGTCTGGGGCCAACGTCCTGACTTTC.

V usage is TRBV30 and J usage is TRBJ1-1, with D possibly being TRBD1 (5 bases). V lost 0 bases and J 7 bases, leaving 12 bases between the germline ends. The CDR3 covers 13 residues. Germline V gene data show CDR1 as GTSNPN and CDR2 as SVGIG (reference sequence). The CDR3 DNA reads TGTGCCTGGAGTGTAGGAGGGAGGGGTGAAGCTTTCTTT. Its protein is CAWSVGGRGEAFF.

This sequence joins TRBV27 and TRBJ2-1, with D uncertain. CDR1 and CDR2 from the germline V gene are MNHEY and SMNVEV (reference sequence). CDR3 length equals 13 residues. Trimming removed 2 bases at V and 5 bases at J, with 7 bases between. This CDR3 is CASSLVADNEQFF. The CDR3 region has the DNA TGTGCCAGCAGTTTAGTCGCGGACAATGAGCAGTTCTTC.

The chain carries TRBV7-3 and TRBJ2-1, with D hard to call. CDR1 is SGHTA, CDR2 FQGTGA, per germline. The CDR3 length is 11 residues. V was shortened by 3 bases and J by 9 bases, with 6 bases between the two germline ends. The CDR3 spells CASSLGSEQFF. The CDR3 bases are TGTGCCAGCAGCTTGGGCAGTGAGCAGTTCTTC.

This rearrangement joins TRBV11-2 to TRBJ2-1, with TRBD2 matching over 8 bases. With 5 bases clipped from V and 0 bases from J, the junction kept 9 bases outside the gene matches. The CDR3 has 17 residues. In germline, CDR1 is SGHAT, CDR2 FQNNGV. CDR3 nucleotide sequence: TGTGCCAGCAGCCAGCGGGGGCCCACTTACTCCTACAATGAGCAGTTCTTC. The encoded protein is CASSQRGPTYSYNEQFF.

The chain uses TRBV19 and TRBJ2-1; 11 positions match TRBD2. The J segment lost 9 bases and the V segment lost 6 bases, leaving 13 bases of the junction unmatched. The CDR3 has 16 amino acids. Germline V gene lookup returns CDR1 LNHDA and CDR2 SQIVND (reference sequence). The CDR3 region is CASSEPGLADQSEQFF. The DNA for the CDR3 is TGTGCCAGTAGCGAGCCGGGACTAGCGGATCAATCTGAGCAGTTCTTC.

Details on this clone: Within the sample, other DNA sequences also encode this same CDR3. This rearrangement joins TRBV7-2 to TRBJ2-3; TRBD2 aligns across 9 bases. Looked up from germline, CDR1 is SGHTA and CDR2 is FQGNSA. Unmatched junction bases numbered 6, after V lost 2 bases and J lost 6 bases. This CDR3 has 15 amino acids. The CDR3 DNA reads TGTGCCAGCAGCTTACGCGGGGGGGCGGGGGATACGCAGTATTTT. This codes for CASSLRGGAGDTQYF.

This clone is a singleton in its sample. The V call is TRBV12-2, the J call TRBJ1-2; TRBD1 is taken as the D call from the table, unchecked against the DNA. TRBV12-2 corresponds to a pseudogene. The CDR3 is 17 residues long. The CDR3 sequence: CASRLIGGTYRGWGYTF. The CDR3 coding sequence is TGTGCAAGTCGCCTAATAGGGGGGACCTACAGGGGTTGGGGCTACACCTTC.

This clone was observed a few times. V gene TRBV18 combines with J gene TRBJ2-1, with 9 bases matching TRBD2. Germline V lookup: CDR1 KGHSH, CDR2 LQKENI. Trimming took 0 bases from V and 6 from J; bases not matched to a gene: 3. This CDR3 region has 15 residues. Here the CDR3 DNA reads TGTGCCAGCTCACCACCGGGACTAGCTGGCAATGAGCAGTTCTTC. Amino acid sequence: CASSPPGLAGNEQFF.

This clone was counted a few times. The rearrangement joins TRBV7-9 to TRBJ2-7; the D gene is possibly TRBD1 (6 bases). V lost 5 bases to trimming and J lost 5 bases, with 13 bases between them. The germline V gene encodes CDR1 SEHNR and CDR2 FQNEAQ (reference sequence). The CDR3 runs to 13 residues. As DNA, the CDR3 is TGTGCCAGCAGCCTTGGGACATCCAACGAGCAGTACTTC. It encodes CASSLGTSNEQYF.

The V and J genes are TRBV6-6 and TRBJ2-2, with D unclear. Germline V gene sequence: CDR1 MNHNY, CDR2 SVGAGI (reference sequence). Trimming took 5 bases from V and 0 from J, leaving 13 bases between them. The CDR3 totals 16 residues. CDR3 sequence reads: CASSHWRASNTGELFF. The CDR3 region has the DNA TGTGCCAGCAGTCATTGGAGAGCTTCGAACACCGGGGAGCTGTTTTTT.

The V call is TRBV10-2, the J call TRBJ2-1; D possibly corresponds to TRBD1 (6 bases). This CDR3 has 19 residues. Trimming cost V 0 bases and J 3 bases, with 21 bases left between them. CDR1 is WSHSY, CDR2 SAAADI, per germline. CDR3 in amino acids: CASSESGRTGTSGYNEQFF. CDR3 in DNA: TGCGCCAGCAGTGAGTCGGGTCGAACAGGGACGTCGGGCTACAATGAGCAGTTCTTC.

The chain joins TRBV5-1 to TRBJ2-2; D is tentatively TRBD1 or TRBD2 (5 bases each). The V end was cut by 0 bases, the J end by 4 bases, with 13 bases between. Germline loops: CDR1 SGHRS, CDR2 YFSETQ. The length of the CDR3 is 16 residues. As DNA, the CDR3 is TGCGCCAGCAGCTTGGGAAAGGGACGAGGCACCGGGGAGCTGTTTTTT. Translated: CASSLGKGRGTGELFF. The whole variable domain, remainder taken from reference TRBV5-1 and TRBJ2-2, is KAGVTQTPRYLIKTRGQQVTLSCSPISGHRSVSWYQQTPGQGLQFLFEYFSETQRNKGNFPGRFSGRQFSNSRSEMNVSTLELGDSALYLCASSLGKGRGTGELFFGEGSRLTVL.

The genes are TRBV27 and TRBJ1-2; D uncertain. Trimming pared 6 bases from V and 4 bases from J, leaving 6 bases between. This CDR3 has 11 amino acids. The germline V gene encodes CDR1 MNHEY and CDR2 SMNVEV (reference sequence). DNA for the CDR3: TGTGCCAGCAGGAACCCCTATGGCTACACCTTC. Its protein product is CASRNPYGYTF.

The chain carries TRBV4-3 and TRBJ2-7; the D gene could be TRBD1 or TRBD2 (6 bases each). CDR1 and CDR2 (germline): LGHNA, YSLEER. Trimming shortened V by 1 base and J by 1 base, and 17 bases separated the two germline ends. The CDR3 extends over 17 amino acids. CDR3 in amino acids: CASSQGGGGRFSYEQYF. The CDR3 DNA reads as TGCGCCAGCAGCCAAGGAGGAGGGGGGCGGTTTTCCTACGAGCAGTACTTC.

The CDR3 DNA sequence: TGTGCCGCCCGGACAGTCGCAACTAATGAAAAACTGTTTTTT. Translation: CAARTVATNEKLFF. V gene TRBV2 combines with J gene TRBJ1-4, with a weak D call TRBD1 (6 bases). Germline V gene lookup returns CDR1 SNHLY and CDR2 FYNNEI. This CDR3 region has 14 residues. Trimming removed 11 bases from V and 0 bases from J, with 13 bases in between. Filled out from reference TRBV2 and TRBJ1-4, the complete variable domain reads EPEVTQTPSHQVTQMGQEVILRCVPISNHLYFYWYRQILGQKVEFLVSFYNNEISEKSEIFDDQFSVERPDGSNFTLKIRSTKLEDSAMYFCAARTVATNEKLFFGSGTQLSVL.

This chain uses TRBV4-2 with TRBJ2-1; D might be TRBD2 (6 bases). Trimming took 3 bases from V and 7 from J, leaving 7 bases between them. There are 12 residues in the CDR3. Germline CDR1 reads LGHNA; CDR2 reads YNFKEQ. As DNA, the CDR3 is TGTGCCAGCAGCCACAGCGGGAATGAGCAGTTCTTC. Translated, it gives CASSHSGNEQFF.

The chain links TRBV29-1 to TRBJ2-1; D gene ambiguous. Per the germline V gene, CDR1 is SQVTM and CDR2 is ANQGSEA. V was clipped by 3 bases and J by 8 bases, with 11 bases between them. This CDR3 is built from 12 residues. This CDR3 reads CSVDGMGYEQFF. The CDR3 nucleotides read TGCAGCGTTGATGGTATGGGTTATGAGCAGTTCTTC.

This rearrangement joins TRBV2 to TRBJ2-5, with 7 bases lining up with TRBD1. This CDR3 spans 14 amino acids. V shed 1 base, J shed 5 bases, and the junction held 4 bases outside the gene matches. The germline gives CDR1 SNHLY, CDR2 FYNNEI. The CDR3 DNA is TGTGCCAGCAGTGAAGTACAGGGGTGGGAGACCCAGTACTTC. The encoded protein is CASSEVQGWETQYF.

The genes are TRBV25-1 and TRBJ2-7; tentatively, D is TRBD1 (5 bases). Germline V lookup: CDR1 MGHDK, CDR2 SYGVNS. The germline V and J ends were trimmed by 3 bases and 2 bases, with 17 bases remaining between them. The CDR3 is made up of 16 amino acids. The CDR3 sequence is CASSDQLGRAPYEQYF. CDR3 sequence (DNA): TGTGCCAGCAGTGATCAATTGGGCAGGGCGCCCTACGAGCAGTACTTC.

The rearrangement links TRBV6-1 to TRBJ2-3; D call uncertain. The germline V gene has CDR1 MNHNS and CDR2 SASEGT. V lost 1 base, J lost 6 bases, and 11 bases lay in between. The CDR3 spans 14 residues. The DNA for the CDR3 is TGTGCCAGCAGTGAAGGCCTACAAAGGGATACGCAGTATTTT. Its translation: CASSEGLQRDTQYF.